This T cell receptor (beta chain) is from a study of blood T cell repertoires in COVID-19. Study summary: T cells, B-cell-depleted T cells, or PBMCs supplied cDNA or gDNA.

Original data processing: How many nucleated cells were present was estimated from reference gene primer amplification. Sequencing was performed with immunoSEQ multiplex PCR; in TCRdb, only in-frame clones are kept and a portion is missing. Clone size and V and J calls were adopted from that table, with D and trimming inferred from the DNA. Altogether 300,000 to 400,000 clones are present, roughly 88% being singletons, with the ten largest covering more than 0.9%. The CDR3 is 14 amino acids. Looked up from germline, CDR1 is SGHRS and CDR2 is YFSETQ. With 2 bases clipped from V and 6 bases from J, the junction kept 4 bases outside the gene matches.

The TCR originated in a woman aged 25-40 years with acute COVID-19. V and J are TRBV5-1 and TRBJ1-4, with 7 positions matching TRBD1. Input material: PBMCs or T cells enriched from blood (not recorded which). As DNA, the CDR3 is TGCGCCAGCAGCTTAACAGGGGTATATGAAAAACTGTTTTTT. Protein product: CASSLTGVYEKLFF.